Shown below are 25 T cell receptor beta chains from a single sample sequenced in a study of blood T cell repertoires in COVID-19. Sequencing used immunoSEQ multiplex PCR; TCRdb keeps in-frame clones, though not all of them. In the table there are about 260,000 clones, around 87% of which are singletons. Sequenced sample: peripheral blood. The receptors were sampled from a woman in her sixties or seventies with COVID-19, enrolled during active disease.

CDR3 sequence (DNA): TGTGCCAGCAGTGCTCTAGGGACAGTGAGCCCCAGGGATGGCTACACCTTC. Translation gives CASSALGTVSPRDGYTF. The chain has TRBV28 and TRBJ1-2, with 7 bases that match TRBD1. Germline V gene lookup returns CDR1 MDHEN and CDR2 SYDVKM. With V trimmed by 5 bases and J by 6 bases, 18 bases remained unmatched. CDR3 size: 17 residues.

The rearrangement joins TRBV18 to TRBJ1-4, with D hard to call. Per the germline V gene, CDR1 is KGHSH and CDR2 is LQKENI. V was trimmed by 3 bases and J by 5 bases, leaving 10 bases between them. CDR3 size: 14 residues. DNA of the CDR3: TGTGCCAGCTCACCGCGGGAGAAGAATGAAAAACTGTTTTTT. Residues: CASSPREKNEKLFF.

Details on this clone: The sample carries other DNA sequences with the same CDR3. The CDR3 reads CASSPGGADYGYTF. DNA for the CDR3: TGTGCCAGCTCACCAGGGGGCGCGGACTATGGCTACACCTTC. This chain uses TRBV18 with TRBJ1-2, with D tentatively TRBD1 (6 bases). V lost 2 bases and J lost 3, with 10 bases in between. The CDR3 has 14 residues. Germline V gives CDR1 KGHSH, CDR2 LQKENI.

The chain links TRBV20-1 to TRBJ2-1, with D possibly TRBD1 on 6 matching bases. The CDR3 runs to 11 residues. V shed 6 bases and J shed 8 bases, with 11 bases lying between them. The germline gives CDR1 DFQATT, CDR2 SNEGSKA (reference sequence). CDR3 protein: CSATPGDEQFF. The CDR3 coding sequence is TGCAGTGCAACACCAGGGGATGAGCAGTTCTTC.

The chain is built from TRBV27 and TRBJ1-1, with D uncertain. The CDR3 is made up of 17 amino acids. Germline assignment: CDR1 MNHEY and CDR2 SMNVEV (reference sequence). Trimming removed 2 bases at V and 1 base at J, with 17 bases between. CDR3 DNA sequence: TGTGCCAGCAGTTTAGGCGGCGGCTATCATCGGAACACTGAAGCTTTCTTT. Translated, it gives CASSLGGGYHRNTEAFF.

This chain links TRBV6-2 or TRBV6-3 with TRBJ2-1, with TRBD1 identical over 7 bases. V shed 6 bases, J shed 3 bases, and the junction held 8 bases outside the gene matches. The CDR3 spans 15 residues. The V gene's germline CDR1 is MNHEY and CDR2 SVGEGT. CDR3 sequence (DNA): TGTGCCAGCAGCCAACCGGGACAGAACTACAATGAGCAGTTCTTC. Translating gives CASSQPGQNYNEQFF.

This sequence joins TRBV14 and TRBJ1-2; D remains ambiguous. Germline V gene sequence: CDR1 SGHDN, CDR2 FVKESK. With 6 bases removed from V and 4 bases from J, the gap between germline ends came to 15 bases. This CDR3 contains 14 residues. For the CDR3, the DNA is TGTGCCAGCAGTTTGAGAGGCGGCCTCTATGGCTACACCTTC. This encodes CASSLRGGLYGYTF. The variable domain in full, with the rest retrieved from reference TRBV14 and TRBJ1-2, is EAGVTQFPSHSVIEKGQTVTLRCDPISGHDNLYWYRRVMGKEIKFLLHFVKESKQDESGMPNNRFLAERTGGTYSTLKVQPAELEDSGVYFCASSLRGGLYGYTFGSGTRLTVV.

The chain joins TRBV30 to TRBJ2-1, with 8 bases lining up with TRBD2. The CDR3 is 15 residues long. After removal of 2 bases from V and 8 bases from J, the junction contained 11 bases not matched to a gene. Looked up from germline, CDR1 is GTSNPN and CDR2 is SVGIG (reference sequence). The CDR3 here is CAWSRTSSESDEQFF. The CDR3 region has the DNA TGTGCCTGGAGTAGGACTAGCAGCGAGTCCGATGAGCAGTTCTTC.

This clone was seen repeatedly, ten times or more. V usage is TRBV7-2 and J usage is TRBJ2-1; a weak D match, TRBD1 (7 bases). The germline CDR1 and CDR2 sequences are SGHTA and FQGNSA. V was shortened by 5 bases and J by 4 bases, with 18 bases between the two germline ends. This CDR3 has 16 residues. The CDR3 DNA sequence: TGTGCCAGCAGCCCAGGGGGGCACCTAAGTTACAATGAGCAGTTCTTC. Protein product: CASSPGGHLSYNEQFF.

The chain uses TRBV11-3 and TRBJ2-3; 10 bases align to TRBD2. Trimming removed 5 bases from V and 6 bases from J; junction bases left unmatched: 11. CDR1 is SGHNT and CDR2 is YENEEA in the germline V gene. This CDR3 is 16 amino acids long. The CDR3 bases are TGTGCCAGCAGCCCCCGAACTAGCGGGACGATGGATACGCAGTATTTT. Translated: CASSPRTSGTMDTQYF.

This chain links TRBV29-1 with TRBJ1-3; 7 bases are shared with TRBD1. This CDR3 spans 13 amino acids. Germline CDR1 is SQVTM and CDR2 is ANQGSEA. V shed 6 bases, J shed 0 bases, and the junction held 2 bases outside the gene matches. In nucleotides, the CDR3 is TGCAGCGTCCGGGACAGCTCTGGAAACACCATATATTTT. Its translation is CSVRDSSGNTIYF. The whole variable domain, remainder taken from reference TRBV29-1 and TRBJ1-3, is SAVISQKPSRDICQRGTSLTIQCQVDSQVTMMFWYRQQPGQSLTLIATANQGSEATYESGFVIDKFPISRPNLTFSTLTVSNMSPEDSSIYLCSVRDSSGNTIYFGEGSWLTVV.

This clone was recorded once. The CDR3 region is CASSFSGRDAIYEQYF. The CDR3 DNA follows: TGTGCCAGCAGTTTCAGCGGGAGGGACGCAATCTACGAGCAGTACTTC. The chain uses TRBV28 and TRBJ2-7, with 10 bases identical to TRBD2. The J segment lost 3 bases and the V segment lost 3 bases, leaving 8 bases of the junction unmatched. CDR3 length equals 16 residues. Germline CDR1 reads MDHEN; CDR2 reads SYDVKM.

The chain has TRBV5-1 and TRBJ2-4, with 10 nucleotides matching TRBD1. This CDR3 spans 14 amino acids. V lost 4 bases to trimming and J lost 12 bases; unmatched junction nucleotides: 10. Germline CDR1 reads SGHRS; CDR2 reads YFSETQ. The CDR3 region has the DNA TGCGCCAGCAGCGTCGGGACAGGGGCGGATCGTCAGTACTTC. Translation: CASSVGTGADRQYF.

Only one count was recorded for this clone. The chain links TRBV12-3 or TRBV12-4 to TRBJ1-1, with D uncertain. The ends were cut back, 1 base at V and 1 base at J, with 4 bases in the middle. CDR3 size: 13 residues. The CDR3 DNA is TGTGCCAGCAGTTTAGTCCGGAACACTGAAGCTTTCTTT. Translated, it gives CASSLVRNTEAFF.

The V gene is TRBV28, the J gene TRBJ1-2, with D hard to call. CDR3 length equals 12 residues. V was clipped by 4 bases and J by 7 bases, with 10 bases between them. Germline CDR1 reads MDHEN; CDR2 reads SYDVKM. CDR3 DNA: TGTGCCAGCAGTTACCAGCGGTTTGGCTACACCTTC. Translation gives CASSYQRFGYTF.

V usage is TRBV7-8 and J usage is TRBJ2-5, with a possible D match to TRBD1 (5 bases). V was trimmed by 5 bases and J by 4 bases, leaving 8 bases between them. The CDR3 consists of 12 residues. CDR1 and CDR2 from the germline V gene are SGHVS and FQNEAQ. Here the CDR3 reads CASSGAGETQYF. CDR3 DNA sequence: TGTGCCAGCAGCGGGGCTGGAGAGACCCAGTACTTC.

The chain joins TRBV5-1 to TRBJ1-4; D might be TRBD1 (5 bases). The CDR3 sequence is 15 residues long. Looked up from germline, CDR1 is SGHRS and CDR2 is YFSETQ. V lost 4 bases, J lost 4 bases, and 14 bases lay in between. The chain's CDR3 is CASSAGGSFNEKLFF. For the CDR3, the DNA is TGCGCCAGCAGCGCGGGGGGGAGCTTTAATGAAAAACTGTTTTTT.

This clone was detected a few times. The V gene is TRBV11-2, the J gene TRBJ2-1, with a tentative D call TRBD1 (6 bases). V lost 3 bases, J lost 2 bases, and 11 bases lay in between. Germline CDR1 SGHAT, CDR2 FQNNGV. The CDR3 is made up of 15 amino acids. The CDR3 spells CASSFSRGPYNEQFF. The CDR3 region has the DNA TGTGCCAGCAGCTTTTCCAGGGGACCCTACAATGAGCAGTTCTTC.

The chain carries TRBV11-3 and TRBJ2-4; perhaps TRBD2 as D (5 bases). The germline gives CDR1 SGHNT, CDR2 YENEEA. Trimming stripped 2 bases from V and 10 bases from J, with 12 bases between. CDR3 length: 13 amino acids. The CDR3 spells CASSLSSPGIQYF. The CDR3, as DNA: TGTGCCAGCAGCTTATCGAGTCCGGGAATTCAGTACTTC.

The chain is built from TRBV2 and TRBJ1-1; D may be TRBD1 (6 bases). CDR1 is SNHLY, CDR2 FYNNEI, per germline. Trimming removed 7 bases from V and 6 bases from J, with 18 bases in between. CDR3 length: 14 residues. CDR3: CASIRQVNRAEAFF. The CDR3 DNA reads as TGTGCCAGCATCAGACAGGTTAATCGTGCTGAAGCTTTCTTT.

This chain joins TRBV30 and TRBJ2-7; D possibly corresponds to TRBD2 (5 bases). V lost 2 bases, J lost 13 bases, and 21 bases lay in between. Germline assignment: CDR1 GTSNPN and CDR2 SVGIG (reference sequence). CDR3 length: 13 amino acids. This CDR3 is CAWSTGIAPLGYF. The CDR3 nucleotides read TGTGCCTGGAGTACCGGGATAGCCCCCCTTGGTTACTTC.

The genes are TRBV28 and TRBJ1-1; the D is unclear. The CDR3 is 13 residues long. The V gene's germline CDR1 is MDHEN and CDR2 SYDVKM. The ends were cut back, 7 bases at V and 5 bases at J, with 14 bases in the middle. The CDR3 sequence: CASILATGTEAFF. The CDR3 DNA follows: TGTGCCAGCATCCTGGCAACGGGGACTGAAGCTTTCTTT.

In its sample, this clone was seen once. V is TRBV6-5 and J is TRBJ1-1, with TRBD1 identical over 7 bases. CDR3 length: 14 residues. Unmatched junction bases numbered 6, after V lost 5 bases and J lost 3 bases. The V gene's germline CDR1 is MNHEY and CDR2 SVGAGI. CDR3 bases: TGTGCCAGCAGTACTGGGACAGAGTACACTGAAGCTTTCTTT. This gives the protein CASSTGTEYTEAFF.

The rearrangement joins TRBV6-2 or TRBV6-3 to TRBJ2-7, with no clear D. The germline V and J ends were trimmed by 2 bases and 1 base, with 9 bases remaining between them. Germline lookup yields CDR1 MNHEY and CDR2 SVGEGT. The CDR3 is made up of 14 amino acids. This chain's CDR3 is CASSYEPLSYEQYF. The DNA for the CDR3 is TGTGCCAGCAGTTACGAGCCTTTATCCTACGAGCAGTACTTC.

Here the CDR3 DNA reads TGTGCCAGCAGTGAAGCCGAGAGGATGAACACTGAAGCTTTCTTT. Its translation: CASSEAERMNTEAFF. The chain couples TRBV2 to TRBJ1-1; D gene unclear. From germline, CDR1 is SNHLY and CDR2 FYNNEI. V was cut by 0 bases and J by 0 bases, with 8 bases left in between. This CDR3 contains 15 residues. Complete variable domain (other parts from reference TRBV2 and TRBJ1-1): EPEVTQTPSHQVTQMGQEVILRCVPISNHLYFYWYRQILGQKVEFLVSFYNNEISEKSEIFDDQFSVERPDGSNFTLKIRSTKLEDSAMYFCASSEAERMNTEAFFGQGTRLTVV.